This TCR beta chain was sequenced for a study of blood T cell repertoires in COVID-19. In germline, CDR1 is KGHSH, CDR2 LQKENI. The V end lost 3 bases, the J end lost 9 bases, and 18 bases lay between the germline ends. CDR3 length: 16 residues. Only in-frame clones appear in the TCRdb table, and some are missing; sequencing was by immunoSEQ multiplex PCR. Of about 210,000 clones listed, over 75% are singletons. This clone was counted a few times. The sample was PBMCs or T cells enriched from blood (not recorded which). This receptor was identified in a man aged 35-49 years who had recovered from COVID-19. V and J are TRBV18 and TRBJ1-6; TRBD1 might be the D (6 bases). DNA of the CDR3: TGTGCCAGCTCACCGAGCCTTGGACAGCTCAGTTCACCCCTCCACTTT. Encoded protein: CASSPSLGQLSSPLHF.